This record covers a single T cell receptor beta chain. The assay was immunoSEQ multiplex PCR, and TCRdb's table has in-frame clones only and misses some. This table holds roughly 180,000 clones, 82% found once. The entry originates in a study of blood T cell repertoires in COVID-19. The V and J ends lost 5 bases and 8 bases respectively, with 18 bases between them. This CDR3 contains 15 residues. Germline loops: CDR1 SGHTA, CDR2 FQGNSA. Sequenced material: PBMCs or T cells enriched from blood (not recorded which). This receptor was obtained from a man aged 60-69 years who had recovered from COVID-19. The chain recombines TRBV7-2 with TRBJ1-4; no reliable D call. The CDR3, as DNA: TGTGCCAGCAGCCTCTCGGGGAAGGTGGGCGAAAAACTGTTTTTT. Translating gives CASSLSGKVGEKLFF.